A single sample gave rise to the 6 T cell receptor beta chains below, sequenced in a study of T-cell reconstitution after alpha-beta-depleted transplantation in children. TCRbeta library preparation incorporated unique molecular identifiers. TCRdb used MiXCR to reprocess the PCR reads, holding one entry per CDR3 protein. The data contain roughly 670,000 distinct CDR3 sequences, 13% of them singletons. Sequencing used PBMCs, obtained before TCRalphabeta/CD19-depleted stem cell transplant. The receptors originated from a girl aged 2-10 years with congenital amegakaryocytic thrombocytopenia, due to receive a stem cell transplant.

In its sample, this clonotype was seen a few times. The CDR3: CASSLLDPPGEQFF. DNA for the CDR3: TGTGCCAGCAGTTTGTTGGACCCGCCGGGGGAGCAGTTCTTC. This chain uses TRBV12-3 or TRBV12-4 with TRBJ2-1; D is perhaps TRBD2 (5 bases). Deletions cut 3 bases from V and 10 bases from J, with 16 bases between. The CDR3 is 14 residues long.

This clonotype was seen repeatedly, ten times or more. This chain links TRBV29-1 with TRBJ1-4, with unresolved D. Germline V gene lookup returns CDR1 SQVTM and CDR2 ANQGSEA. The CDR3 is 14 residues long. Trimming cost V 0 bases and J 3 bases, with 8 bases left between them. The CDR3 is CSVEDPGSNEKLFF. The CDR3 bases are TGCAGCGTTGAAGACCCGGGGTCTAATGAAAAACTGTTTTTT.

This clonotype was seen only a few times. The chain is built from TRBV20-1 and TRBJ2-1, with D possibly being TRBD2 (6 bases). Germline V gene sequence: CDR1 DFQATT, CDR2 SNEGSKA (reference sequence). This CDR3 spans 14 amino acids. Trimming left V 3 bases short and J 5 bases short, with 14 bases between. CDR3 amino acids: CSASRRALDNEQFF. Here the CDR3 DNA reads TGCAGTGCTAGTCGGAGGGCCTTAGACAATGAGCAGTTCTTC.

This chain joins TRBV3-1 and TRBJ2-2; the D is unclear. V was cut by 6 bases and J by 6 bases, with 14 bases left in between. The length of the CDR3 is 14 residues. Germline loops: CDR1 LGHDT, CDR2 YNNKEL (reference sequence). The CDR3 DNA reads as TGTGCCAGCAGACAGCCCAGCCGGGCCGGGGAGCTGTTTTTT. This codes for CASRQPSRAGELFF.

This clonotype was recorded many times. The J gene is TRBJ2-3, the V gene TRBV15, with D perhaps assigned TRBD1 or TRBD2 (5 bases each). V lost 6 bases and J 4 bases, leaving 8 bases between the germline ends. There are 12 residues in the CDR3. Per the germline V gene, CDR1 is LNHNV and CDR2 is YYDKDF (reference sequence). CDR3 DNA sequence: TGTGCCACCAGTCCGGGGCCAGATACGCAGTATTTT. This encodes CATSPGPDTQYF.

This rearrangement joins TRBV20-1 to TRBJ1-5; unclear D gene. The V gene lost 0 bases and the J gene lost 3 bases, with 6 bases spanning the gap. CDR3 length: 13 amino acids. Germline-derived CDR1 and CDR2 are DFQATT and SNEGSKA (reference sequence). CDR3 region: CSAREGTNQPQHF. The CDR3 nucleotides are TGCAGTGCTAGAGAGGGTACCAATCAGCCCCAGCATTTT.